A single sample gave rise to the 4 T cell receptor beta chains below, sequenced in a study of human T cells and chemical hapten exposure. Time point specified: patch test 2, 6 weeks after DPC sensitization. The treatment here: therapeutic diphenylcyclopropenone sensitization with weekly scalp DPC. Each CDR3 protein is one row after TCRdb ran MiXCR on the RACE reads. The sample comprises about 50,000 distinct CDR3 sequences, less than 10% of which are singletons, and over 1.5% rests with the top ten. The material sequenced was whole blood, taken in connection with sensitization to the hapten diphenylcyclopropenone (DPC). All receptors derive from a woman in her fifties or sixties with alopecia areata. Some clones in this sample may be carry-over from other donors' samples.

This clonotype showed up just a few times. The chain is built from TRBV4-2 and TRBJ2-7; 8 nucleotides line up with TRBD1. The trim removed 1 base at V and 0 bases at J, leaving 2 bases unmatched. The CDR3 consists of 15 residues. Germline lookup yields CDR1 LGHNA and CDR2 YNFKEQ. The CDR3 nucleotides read TGTGCCAGCAGCCAAGGGACAGGGAACTCCTACGAGCAGTACTTC. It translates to CASSQGTGNSYEQYF.

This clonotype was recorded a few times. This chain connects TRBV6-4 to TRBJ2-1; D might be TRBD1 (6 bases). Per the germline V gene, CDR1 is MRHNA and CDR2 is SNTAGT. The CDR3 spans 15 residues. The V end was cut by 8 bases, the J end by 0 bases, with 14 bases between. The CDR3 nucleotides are TGTGCCAGCCGCGCCCAGGACAGCTCCTACAATGAGCAGTTCTTC. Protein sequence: CASRAQDSSYNEQFF.

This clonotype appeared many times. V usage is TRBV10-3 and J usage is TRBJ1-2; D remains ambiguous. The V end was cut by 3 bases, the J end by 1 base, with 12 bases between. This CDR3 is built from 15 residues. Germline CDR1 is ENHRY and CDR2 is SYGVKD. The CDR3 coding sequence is TGTGCCATCAGTGATACCCAGGAGCTTAACTATGGCTACACCTTC. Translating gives CAISDTQELNYGYTF.

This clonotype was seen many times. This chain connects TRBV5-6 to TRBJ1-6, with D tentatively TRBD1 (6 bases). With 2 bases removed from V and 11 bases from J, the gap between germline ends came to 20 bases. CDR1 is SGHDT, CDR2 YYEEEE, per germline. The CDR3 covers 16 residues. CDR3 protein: CASSFPQGRGGTPLHF. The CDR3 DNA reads TGTGCCAGCAGCTTCCCACAGGGCAGGGGCGGAACACCCCTCCACTTT.